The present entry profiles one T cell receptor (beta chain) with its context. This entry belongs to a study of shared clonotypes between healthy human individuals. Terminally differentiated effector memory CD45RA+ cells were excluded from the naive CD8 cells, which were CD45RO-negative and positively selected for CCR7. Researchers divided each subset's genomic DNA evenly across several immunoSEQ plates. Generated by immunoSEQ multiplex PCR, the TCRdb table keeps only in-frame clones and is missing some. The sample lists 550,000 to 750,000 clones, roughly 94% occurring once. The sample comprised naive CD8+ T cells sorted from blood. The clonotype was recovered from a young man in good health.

The CDR3 nucleotides read TGTGCCAGCAGCCCGGGACTAGCGGGGCAAAACACCGGGGAGCTGTTTTTT. It specifies CASSPGLAGQNTGELFF. V gene TRBV5-4 combines with J gene TRBJ2-2, with 13 bases lining up with TRBD2. The CDR3 extends over 17 amino acids. Germline V gives CDR1 SGHNT, CDR2 YYREEE (reference sequence). The junction had 5 bases not matched to a gene; V was cut back by 4 bases and J by 2 bases.